A selection of T cell receptor beta chains follows, all from one sample in a study of blood T cells in healthy people across ages. TCRdb reanalysed the 5' RACE reads using MiXCR and keeps one entry per CDR3 protein. The table shows about 670,000 distinct CDR3 sequences, with less than 45% occurring only once. The sequencing input was blood. The receptors stem from a man of 80 years or more in good health. Each CDR3 is given with its conserved first and last residue. Each record gives: D gene, V gene, clone size, J gene, CDR3 protein, CDR3 DNA. D genes are given only for firm matches. Clone size, where shown, is once, few, many, or a class for clones that have expanded.

NA,TRBV7-2,few,TRBJ1-2,CASSLGQRDGYTF,TGTGCCAGCAGCTTAGGTCAGAGGGATGGCTACACCTTC
NA,TRBV24-1,few,TRBJ2-7,CATSDLYVRSSYEQYF,TGTGCCACCAGTGATTTGTACGTAAGGAGCTCCTACGAGCAGTACTTC
NA,TRBV28,few,TRBJ2-3,CASRSGGNTQYF,TGTGCCAGCAGGTCTGGGGGGAATACGCAGTATTTT
TRBD2,TRBV29-1,NA,TRBJ2-3,CSVVRAMGGGGTDTQYF,TGCAGCGTTGTCAGGGCCATGGGGGGAGGGGGCACAGATACGCAGTATTTT
NA,TRBV14,few,TRBJ1-1,CASSQDMGIIRNTEAFF,TGTGCCAGCAGCCAAGACATGGGAATAATCAGGAACACTGAAGCTTTCTTT
NA,TRBV2,NA,TRBJ2-5,CASMRGRETQYF,TGTGCCAGCATGCGGGGTAGAGAGACCCAGTACTTC
TRBD1,TRBV3-1,few,TRBJ1-1,CASSQGQGSTEAFF,TGTGCCAGCAGCCAAGGACAGGGTAGCACTGAAGCTTTCTTT
TRBD1,TRBV5-1,NA,TRBJ2-3,CARSSPGGTDTQYF,TGCGCCAGAAGCTCGCCAGGGGGTACAGATACGCAGTATTTT
NA,TRBV20-1,many,TRBJ1-6,CSASAGAGGNSPLHF,TGCAGTGCTAGCGCGGGCGCGGGAGGGAATTCACCCCTCCACTTT
TRBD2,TRBV4-2,NA,TRBJ2-1,CASSQEVSGGASEQFF,TGTGCCAGCAGCCAAGAGGTTAGCGGGGGGGCCTCGGAGCAGTTCTTC
NA,TRBV5-1,few,TRBJ1-2,CASSSGMGGVNYGYTF,TGCGCCAGCAGCTCGGGGATGGGGGGAGTTAACTATGGCTACACCTTC
TRBD2,TRBV20-1,NA,TRBJ2-3,CSAGGGLNTQYF,TGCAGTGCCGGGGGGGGCCTGAATACGCAGTATTTT
NA,TRBV20-1,NA,TRBJ1-5,CSARVPGGGIQPQHF,TGCAGTGCTAGGGTCCCGGGGGGCGGAATTCAGCCCCAGCATTTT
NA,TRBV5-1,few,TRBJ2-7,CASSNGDGDYEQYF,TGCGCCAGCAGCAATGGGGACGGAGATTACGAGCAGTACTTC
NA,TRBV20-1,NA,TRBJ1-4,CSASPNAYNEKLFF,TGCAGCGCTAGCCCTAATGCGTATAATGAAAAACTGTTTTTT
TRBD2,TRBV20-1,NA,TRBJ2-3,CSAPKGPSGRRYTQYF,TGCAGTGCCCCTAAGGGGCCTAGCGGGAGACGTTATACGCAGTATTTT
TRBD2,TRBV24-1,NA,TRBJ2-1,CAASDPPTSGREEEQFF,TGTGCCGCCAGTGATCCCCCAACTAGCGGGCGGGAGGAGGAGCAGTTCTTC
TRBD2,TRBV13,once,TRBJ2-3,CASRETSGRDTQYF,TGTGCCAGCAGGGAGACTAGCGGGAGGGATACGCAGTATTTT
NA,TRBV6-1,NA,TRBJ2-4,CASSLEGLAKNIQYF,TGTGCCAGCAGCCTTGAGGGTCTAGCCAAAAACATTCAGTACTTC
NA,TRBV6-2/TRBV6-3,NA,TRBJ1-2,CASSDLTDYGYTF,TGTGCCAGCAGCGATTTGACGGACTATGGCTACACCTTC